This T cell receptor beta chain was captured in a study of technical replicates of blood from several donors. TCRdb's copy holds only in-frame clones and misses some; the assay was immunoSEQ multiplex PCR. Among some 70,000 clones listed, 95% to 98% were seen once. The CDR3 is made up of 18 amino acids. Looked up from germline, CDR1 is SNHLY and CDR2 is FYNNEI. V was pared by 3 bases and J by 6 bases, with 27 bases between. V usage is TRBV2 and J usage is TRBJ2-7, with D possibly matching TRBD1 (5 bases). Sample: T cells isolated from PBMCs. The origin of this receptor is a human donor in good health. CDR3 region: CASSELPRGGGKTGEQYF. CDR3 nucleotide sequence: TGTGCCAGCAGTGAGCTCCCTAGGGGCGGTGGTAAAACGGGCGAGCAGTACTTC.